Presented here are 28 T cell receptor beta chains from one specimen sequenced in a study of blood T cells in healthy people across ages. With a J-beta primer mix and a sample-barcoded 5' primer, a second PCR ran about 6 to 11 cycles. A single record per CDR3 protein comes from TCRdb applying MiXCR to the 5' RACE reads. The repertoire holds under 2 million distinct CDR3 sequences, with almost 35% as singletons. Sequences were obtained from blood. Every receptor here comes from a woman aged 25-40 years in good health.

This clonotype was detected only a few times. This chain uses TRBV7-9 with TRBJ1-2; D might be TRBD1 (6 bases). Looked up from germline, CDR1 is SEHNR and CDR2 is FQNEAQ (reference sequence). Trimming shortened V by 5 bases and J by 1 base, and 11 bases separated the two germline ends. The CDR3 runs 14 residues. The CDR3 region has the DNA TGTGCCAGCAGCCCTAGGGACATTAACTATGGCTACACCTTC. Its translation is CASSPRDINYGYTF.

The rearrangement joins TRBV28 to TRBJ2-5, with D possibly being TRBD2 (6 bases). The V end lost 4 bases, the J end lost 5 bases, and 11 bases lay between the germline ends. CDR1 is MDHEN and CDR2 is SYDVKM in the germline V gene. This CDR3 has 13 amino acids. CDR3 in amino acids: CASSSGERETQYF. The CDR3, as DNA: TGTGCCAGCAGTTCGGGGGAAAGGGAGACCCAGTACTTC.

This clonotype was detected ten times or more. The V and J genes are TRBV6-5 and TRBJ2-3; perhaps TRBD2 as D (5 bases). CDR1 and CDR2 from the germline V gene are MNHEY and SVGAGI. The CDR3 extends over 12 amino acids. The germline V and J ends were trimmed by 5 bases and 5 bases, with 8 bases remaining between them. The DNA for the CDR3 is TGTGCCAGCAGTCGAGAGGGAGATACGCAGTATTTT. It translates to CASSREGDTQYF.

This rearrangement joins TRBV7-3 to TRBJ2-7, with D perhaps matching TRBD2 (5 bases). V shed 5 bases and J shed 6 bases, with 14 bases lying between them. There are 13 residues in the CDR3. Germline V gene sequence: CDR1 SGHTA, CDR2 FQGTGA. The chain's CDR3 is CASSTRGPTEQYF. Written as DNA, the CDR3 is TGTGCCAGCAGCACCAGAGGGCCCACCGAGCAGTACTTC.

The chain couples TRBV11-2 to TRBJ1-1, with D perhaps TRBD1 (6 bases). The germline V gene encodes CDR1 SGHAT and CDR2 FQNNGV. Trimming removed 2 bases at V and 4 bases at J, with 11 bases between. The CDR3 is 14 residues long. The CDR3 region has the DNA TGTGCCAGCAGCTTAATGAGGGGGGGCACTGAAGCTTTCTTT. Residues: CASSLMRGGTEAFF.

This clonotype is a singleton in its sample. The chain has TRBV9 and TRBJ2-5; 9 bases map to TRBD2. The CDR3 runs 15 residues. V shed 0 bases, J shed 3 bases, and the junction held 3 bases outside the gene matches. Germline CDR1 is SGDLS and CDR2 is YYNGEE. The CDR3 nucleotides are TGTGCCAGCAGCGTAGAGACTAGCGGTAAAGAGACCCAGTACTTC. Its translation is CASSVETSGKETQYF.

V gene TRBV20-1 combines with J gene TRBJ2-1; either TRBD1 or TRBD2 may supply D (6 bases each). The length of the CDR3 is 15 residues. Trimming took 5 bases from V and 1 from J, leaving 15 bases between them. Germline CDR1 DFQATT, CDR2 SNEGSKA (reference sequence). The CDR3 loop is CSAPRGLESYNEQFF. Written as DNA, the CDR3 is TGCAGTGCTCCCCGGGGGCTTGAATCCTACAATGAGCAGTTCTTC.

In this sample, this clonotype turned up a few times. The gene calls are TRBV3-1 and TRBJ2-4; D is perhaps TRBD2 (5 bases). The J call is doubtful: the DNA matches TRBJ2-7 better. The CDR3 extends over 14 amino acids. The V gene's germline CDR1 is LGHDT and CDR2 YNNKEL (reference sequence). The CDR3 protein is CASTLGNRLYEQYF. Here the CDR3 DNA reads TGTGCCAGCACCCTCGGGAACCGACTCTACGAGCAGTACTTC.

This chain links TRBV20-1 with TRBJ2-4, with 10 bases identical to TRBD2. The J call may be in error: the DNA end matches TRBJ2-5 better. This CDR3 contains 15 residues. Germline-derived CDR1 and CDR2 are DFQATT and SNEGSKA (reference sequence). The CDR3 here is CSAIDTSGAQETQYF. CDR3 nucleotides: TGCAGTGCTATCGACACTAGCGGGGCTCAAGAGACCCAGTACTTC.

This clonotype was picked up a small number of times. The V call is TRBV7-9, the J call TRBJ1-1; D is unresolved. V dropped 8 bases and J dropped 4 bases, with 11 bases sitting between them. CDR3 length equals 12 residues. Germline V gives CDR1 SEHNR, CDR2 FQNEAQ (reference sequence). CDR3 nucleotides: TGTGCCAGCGTCAAGGAAGGCACTGAAGCTTTCTTT. Translating gives CASVKEGTEAFF.

This clonotype was detected only a few times. The rearrangement joins TRBV29-1 to TRBJ1-1; 11 positions match TRBD1. Per the germline V gene, CDR1 is SQVTM and CDR2 is ANQGSEA. This CDR3 has 14 amino acids. The ends lost 4 bases at V and 5 bases at J; junction bases unmatched: 6. This CDR3 reads CSVAFGTGGTEAFF. For the CDR3, the DNA is TGCAGCGTTGCATTCGGGACAGGGGGTACTGAAGCTTTCTTT.

The chain carries TRBV5-8 and TRBJ1-2; D not resolved. Per germline, CDR1 SGHTS and CDR2 YDEGEE. Trimming took 2 bases from V and 5 from J, leaving 7 bases between them. The CDR3 consists of 12 residues. CDR3 nucleotides: TGTGCCAGCAGCTTACCCCGATATGGCTACACCTTC. Protein product: CASSLPRYGYTF. Full variable domain (outside the CDR3, taken from reference TRBV5-8 and TRBJ1-2): EAGVTQSPTHLIKTRGQQATLRCSPISGHTSVYWYQQALGLGLQFLLWYDEGEERNRGNFPPRFSGRQFPNYSSELNVNALELEDSALYLCASSLPRYGYTFGSGTRLTVV.

In its sample, this clonotype was seen a few times. The gene calls are TRBV5-1 and TRBJ2-1; 7 nucleotides agree with TRBD2. The CDR3 is made up of 15 amino acids. Germline assignment: CDR1 SGHRS and CDR2 YFSETQ. Trimming removed 2 bases from V and 10 bases from J; junction bases left unmatched: 12. CDR3 sequence: CASSFGSGDGREQFF. The DNA for the CDR3 is TGCGCCAGCAGCTTCGGTAGTGGGGACGGGAGGGAGCAGTTCTTC.

The J gene is TRBJ1-1, the V gene TRBV11-1; D is ambiguous. Deletions cut 2 bases from V and 4 bases from J, with 14 bases between. The germline V gene has CDR1 SGHAT and CDR2 FQDESV (reference sequence). This CDR3 region has 15 residues. The chain's CDR3 is CASSLRAAGSTEAFF. The CDR3 nucleotides read TGTGCCAGCAGCTTACGGGCCGCTGGGTCCACTGAAGCTTTCTTT. The whole variable domain, filled in from reference TRBV11-1 and TRBJ1-1, reads EAEVAQSPRYKITEKSQAVAFWCDPISGHATLYWYRQILGQGPELLVQFQDESVVDDSQLPKDRFSAERLKGVDSTLKIQPAELGDSAMYLCASSLRAAGSTEAFFGQGTRLTVV.

As to this clonotype: Its ends do not fully match the called genes, so a read error is possible. This sequence joins TRBV28 and TRBJ1-5, with 7 bases matching TRBD1. The CDR3 length is 15 residues. CDR1 MDHEN and CDR2 SYDVKM come from the germline V gene. CDR3 sequence: CAGSTIRQGDQPQHF. CDR3 sequence (DNA): TGTGCCGGCAGTACCATCCGGCAGGGGGATCAGCCCCAGCATTTT.

This clonotype was seen a few times. The V and J genes are TRBV20-1 and TRBJ2-5; TRBD2 is a possible D gene (7 bases). The CDR3 runs to 15 residues. Trimming removed 3 bases at V and 5 bases at J, with 19 bases between. From germline, CDR1 is DFQATT and CDR2 SNEGSKA (reference sequence). The CDR3 here is CSASLSGGSAETQYF. CDR3 nucleotides: TGCAGTGCTAGTCTTTCGGGGGGCAGTGCGGAGACCCAGTACTTC.

This clonotype appeared a few times. The chain uses TRBV7-2 and TRBJ2-5, with a weak D call TRBD2 (7 bases). Per the germline V gene, CDR1 is SGHTA and CDR2 is FQGNSA. Trimming cost V 1 base and J 2 bases, with 20 bases left between them. This CDR3 is built from 18 residues. The CDR3 sequence: CASSLGLASGGGQETQYF. CDR3 DNA: TGTGCCAGCAGCTTAGGGCTGGCTAGCGGAGGGGGGCAAGAGACCCAGTACTTC.

This clonotype was seen many times. This sequence joins TRBV5-1 and TRBJ1-1; D is unresolved. CDR1 is SGHRS, CDR2 YFSETQ, per germline. The CDR3 is 13 residues long. V lost 4 bases and J lost 1, with 8 bases in between. The CDR3 sequence: CASSPEGNTEAFF. DNA for the CDR3: TGCGCCAGCAGCCCGGAGGGGAACACTGAAGCTTTCTTT.

This clonotype was seen repeatedly, ten times or more. The chain recombines TRBV29-1 with TRBJ2-3; D possibly uses TRBD1 or TRBD2 (5 bases each). V was shortened by 6 bases and J by 2 bases, with 15 bases between the two germline ends. CDR1 is SQVTM, CDR2 ANQGSEA, per germline. The CDR3 runs 14 residues. The CDR3 coding sequence is TGCAGCGTGGGGGACGTGGGGCACACAGATACGCAGTATTTT. Protein: CSVGDVGHTDTQYF.

This clonotype came up a few times. V and J are TRBV20-1 and TRBJ2-1, with D perhaps TRBD2 (5 bases). Germline CDR1 DFQATT, CDR2 SNEGSKA (reference sequence). V was trimmed by 6 bases and J by 2 bases, leaving 14 bases between them. This CDR3 spans 14 amino acids. The CDR3 region is CSAESAATYNEQFF. In DNA, the CDR3 is TGCAGTGCAGAATCAGCGGCTACCTACAATGAGCAGTTCTTC.

This clonotype was recorded many times. V and J are TRBV29-1 and TRBJ2-4; D gene ambiguous. The CDR3 is 14 residues long. Trimming removed 2 bases from V and 8 bases from J, with 16 bases in between. Germline V gene sequence: CDR1 SQVTM, CDR2 ANQGSEA. CDR3: CSVESWLEPDIQYF. As DNA, the CDR3 is TGCAGCGTTGAAAGTTGGCTAGAACCTGACATTCAGTACTTC. The full variable domain, its missing parts supplied by reference TRBV29-1 and TRBJ2-4, is SAVISQKPSRDICQRGTSLTIQCQVDSQVTMMFWYRQQPGQSLTLIATANQGSEATYESGFVIDKFPISRPNLTFSTLTVSNMSPEDSSIYLCSVESWLEPDIQYFGAGTRLSVL.

The chain has TRBV4-1 and TRBJ1-4, with D possibly TRBD1 on 6 matching bases. There are 17 residues in the CDR3. Trimming took 0 bases from V and 2 from J, leaving 13 bases between them. Germline CDR1 and CDR2: MGHRA and YSYEKL. CDR3 loop: CASSQDGRGATNEKLFF. For the CDR3, the DNA is TGCGCCAGCAGCCAAGATGGCCGGGGGGCCACTAATGAAAAACTGTTTTTT.

This chain connects TRBV20-1 to TRBJ2-7; D may correspond to TRBD1 or TRBD2 (7 bases each). The germline CDR1 and CDR2 sequences are DFQATT and SNEGSKA (reference sequence). With 2 bases removed from V and 7 bases from J, the gap between germline ends came to 24 bases. CDR3 length: 16 amino acids. For the CDR3, the DNA is TGCAGTGCTAGACCTCAGGGGGGGGGAAGCCTTGGGGAGCAGTACTTC. The encoded protein is CSARPQGGGSLGEQYF.

The J gene is TRBJ2-7, the V gene TRBV28, with TRBD1 identical over 8 bases. Germline CDR1 and CDR2: MDHEN and SYDVKM. The CDR3 covers 17 residues. Germline trimming cut 5 bases from V and 2 bases from J; bases unmatched to any gene: 14. In nucleotides, the CDR3 is TGTGCCAGCAGTAACCCCCGGGACAGGTTAGGGACCTACGAGCAGTACTTC. This encodes CASSNPRDRLGTYEQYF.

CDR3 protein: CATSDSGTIETQYF. CDR3 nucleotide sequence: TGTGCCACCAGTGACTCCGGGACTATAGAGACCCAGTACTTC. This sequence joins TRBV24-1 and TRBJ2-5; 7 nucleotides align to TRBD2. The CDR3 has 14 residues. From germline, CDR1 is KGHDR and CDR2 SFDVKD. The V and J ends lost 4 bases and 4 bases, in that order; junction bases with no gene match: 5.

Note on this clonotype: This clone may be a read error of a much larger clone one base away. V and J are TRBV14 and TRBJ2-2; a possible D gene is TRBD2 (5 bases). CDR3 length: 14 residues. Germline loops: CDR1 SGHDN, CDR2 FVKESK. For the CDR3, the DNA is TGTGCCAGCAGCTGGGCGGCGAACACCGGGGAGCGGTTTTTT. Translating it yields CASSWAANTGERFF.

This clonotype has only a few counts. This chain uses TRBV15 with TRBJ2-7; 9 nucleotides match TRBD2. Per germline, CDR1 LNHNV and CDR2 YYDKDF (reference sequence). This CDR3 is 13 amino acids long. V lost 5 bases and J lost 3; bases outside the gene matches: 2. The chain's CDR3 is CATSLLAGYEQYF. The CDR3 DNA sequence: TGTGCCACCAGCCTACTAGCGGGCTACGAGCAGTACTTC.

This clonotype came up a few times. The CDR3 reads CASRRASTNEKLFF. The CDR3 DNA follows: TGTGCCAGCAGGAGAGCGTCAACTAATGAAAAACTGTTTTTT. V gene TRBV6-6 combines with J gene TRBJ1-4; no reliable D call. The germline gives CDR1 MNHNY, CDR2 SVGAGI (reference sequence). The CDR3 runs to 14 residues. V lost 6 bases and J lost 0, with 8 bases in between.